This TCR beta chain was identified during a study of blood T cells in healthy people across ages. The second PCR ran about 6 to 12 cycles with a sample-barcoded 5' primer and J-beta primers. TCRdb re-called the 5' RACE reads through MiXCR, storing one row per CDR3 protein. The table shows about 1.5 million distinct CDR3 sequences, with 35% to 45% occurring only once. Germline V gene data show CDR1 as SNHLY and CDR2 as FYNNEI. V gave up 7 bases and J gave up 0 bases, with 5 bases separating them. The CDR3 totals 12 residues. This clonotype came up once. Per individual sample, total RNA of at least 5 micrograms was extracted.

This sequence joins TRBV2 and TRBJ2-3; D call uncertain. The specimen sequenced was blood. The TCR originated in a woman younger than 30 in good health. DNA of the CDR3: TGTGCCAGCAAAGATAGCACAGATACGCAGTATTTT. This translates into CASKDSTDTQYF.